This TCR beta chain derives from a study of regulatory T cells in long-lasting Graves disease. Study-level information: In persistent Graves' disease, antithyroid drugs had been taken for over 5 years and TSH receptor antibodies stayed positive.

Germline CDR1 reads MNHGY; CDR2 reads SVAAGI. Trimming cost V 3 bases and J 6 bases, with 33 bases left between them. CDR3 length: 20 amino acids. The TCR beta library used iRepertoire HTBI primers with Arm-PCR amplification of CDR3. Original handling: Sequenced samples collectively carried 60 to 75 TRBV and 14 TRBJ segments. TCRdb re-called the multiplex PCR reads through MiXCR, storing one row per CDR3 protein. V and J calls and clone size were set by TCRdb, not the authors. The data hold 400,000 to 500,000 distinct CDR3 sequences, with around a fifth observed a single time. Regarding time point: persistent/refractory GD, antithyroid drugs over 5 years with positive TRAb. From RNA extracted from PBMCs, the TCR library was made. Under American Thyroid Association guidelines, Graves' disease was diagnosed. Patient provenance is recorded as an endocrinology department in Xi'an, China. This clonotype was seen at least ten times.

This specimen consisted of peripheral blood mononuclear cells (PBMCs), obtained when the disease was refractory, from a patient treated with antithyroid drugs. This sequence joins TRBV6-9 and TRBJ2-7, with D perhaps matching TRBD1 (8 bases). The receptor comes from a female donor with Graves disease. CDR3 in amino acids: CASSYPDRVNWSREHGEQYF. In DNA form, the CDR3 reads TGTGCCAGCAGTTACCCGGACAGGGTGAATTGGTCGCGGGAGCACGGCGAGCAGTACTTC.